Sequencing of this T cell receptor (beta chain) was carried out in a study of identical twins. This clonotype was seen ten or more times. TCRdb independently ran MiXCR on the 5' RACE reads; one entry per CDR3 protein. Of around 480,000 distinct CDR3 sequences in the sample, 14% were seen once. These same data were also listed under a study on yellow fever vaccine responses in identical twins.

This TCR derives from a woman under 30 in good health. The sample taken for sequencing was CD4+ T cells sorted from blood.

In nucleotides, the CDR3 is TGTGCCAGCAGCCAAGGAACCGACAGGGGCGATGAGCAGTTCTTC. Translated: CASSQGTDRGDEQFF. V usage is TRBV4-2 and J usage is TRBJ2-1, with 8 bases matching TRBD1. V lost 1 base and J lost 8; bases outside the gene matches: 7. Per germline, CDR1 LGHNA and CDR2 YNFKEQ. The CDR3 runs to 15 residues.